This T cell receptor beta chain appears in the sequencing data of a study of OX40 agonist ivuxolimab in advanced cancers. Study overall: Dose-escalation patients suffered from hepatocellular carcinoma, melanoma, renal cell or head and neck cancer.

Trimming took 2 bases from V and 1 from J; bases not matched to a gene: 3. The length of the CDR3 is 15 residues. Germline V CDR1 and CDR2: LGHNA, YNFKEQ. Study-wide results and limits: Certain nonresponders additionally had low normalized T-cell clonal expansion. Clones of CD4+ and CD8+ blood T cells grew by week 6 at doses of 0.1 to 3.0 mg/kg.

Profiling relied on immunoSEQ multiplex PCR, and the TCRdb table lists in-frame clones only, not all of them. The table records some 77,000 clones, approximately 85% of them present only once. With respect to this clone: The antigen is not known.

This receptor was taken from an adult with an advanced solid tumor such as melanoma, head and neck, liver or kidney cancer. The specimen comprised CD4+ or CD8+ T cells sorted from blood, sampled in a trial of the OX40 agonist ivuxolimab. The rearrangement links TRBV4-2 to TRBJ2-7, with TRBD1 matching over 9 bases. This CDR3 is CASSQSGQGSYEQYF. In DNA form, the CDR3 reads TGTGCCAGCAGCCAAAGCGGACAGGGGTCCTACGAGCAGTACTTC.